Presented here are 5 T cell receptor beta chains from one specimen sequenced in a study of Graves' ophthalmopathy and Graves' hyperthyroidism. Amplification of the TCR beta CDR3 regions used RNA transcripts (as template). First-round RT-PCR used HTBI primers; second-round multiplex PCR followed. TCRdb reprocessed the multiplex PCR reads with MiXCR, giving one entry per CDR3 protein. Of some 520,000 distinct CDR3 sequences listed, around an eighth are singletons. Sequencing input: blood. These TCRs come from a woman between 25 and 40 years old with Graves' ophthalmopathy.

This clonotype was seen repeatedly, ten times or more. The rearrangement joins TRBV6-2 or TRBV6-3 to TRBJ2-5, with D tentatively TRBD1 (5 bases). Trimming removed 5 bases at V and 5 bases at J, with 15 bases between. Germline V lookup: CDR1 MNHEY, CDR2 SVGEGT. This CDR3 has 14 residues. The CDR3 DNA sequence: TGTGCCAGCAGTCGTCAGCGTCCAGGGGAGACCCAGTACTTC. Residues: CASSRQRPGETQYF.

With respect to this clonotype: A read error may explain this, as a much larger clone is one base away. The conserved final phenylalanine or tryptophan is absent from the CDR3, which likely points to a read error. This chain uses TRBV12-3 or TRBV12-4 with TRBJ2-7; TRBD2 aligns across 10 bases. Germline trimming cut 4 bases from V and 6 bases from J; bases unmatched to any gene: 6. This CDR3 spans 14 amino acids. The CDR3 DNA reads TGTGCCAGCAGTTCTAGCGGGGGAGGCATCGAGCAGTACTTG. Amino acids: CASSSSGGGIEQYL.

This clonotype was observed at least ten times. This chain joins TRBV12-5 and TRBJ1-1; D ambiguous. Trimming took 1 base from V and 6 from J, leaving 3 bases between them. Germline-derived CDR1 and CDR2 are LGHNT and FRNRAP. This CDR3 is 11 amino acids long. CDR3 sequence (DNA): TGTGCTAGTGGTTTGGAGGCTGAAGCTTTCTTT. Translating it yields CASGLEAEAFF.

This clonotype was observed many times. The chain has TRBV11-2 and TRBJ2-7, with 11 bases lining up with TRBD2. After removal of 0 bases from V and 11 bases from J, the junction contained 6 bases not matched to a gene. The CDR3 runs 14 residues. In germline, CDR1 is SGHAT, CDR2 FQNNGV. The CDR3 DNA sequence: TGTGCCAGCAGCTTAGAGGGACTAGCGGCCTCGGAGTACTTC. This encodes CASSLEGLAASEYF.

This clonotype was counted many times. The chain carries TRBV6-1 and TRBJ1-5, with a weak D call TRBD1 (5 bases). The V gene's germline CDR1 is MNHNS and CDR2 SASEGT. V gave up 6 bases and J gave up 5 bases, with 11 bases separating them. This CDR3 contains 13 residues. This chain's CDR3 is CASRRAGYQPQHF. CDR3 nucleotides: TGTGCCAGCAGAAGGGCAGGGTATCAGCCCCAGCATTTT.